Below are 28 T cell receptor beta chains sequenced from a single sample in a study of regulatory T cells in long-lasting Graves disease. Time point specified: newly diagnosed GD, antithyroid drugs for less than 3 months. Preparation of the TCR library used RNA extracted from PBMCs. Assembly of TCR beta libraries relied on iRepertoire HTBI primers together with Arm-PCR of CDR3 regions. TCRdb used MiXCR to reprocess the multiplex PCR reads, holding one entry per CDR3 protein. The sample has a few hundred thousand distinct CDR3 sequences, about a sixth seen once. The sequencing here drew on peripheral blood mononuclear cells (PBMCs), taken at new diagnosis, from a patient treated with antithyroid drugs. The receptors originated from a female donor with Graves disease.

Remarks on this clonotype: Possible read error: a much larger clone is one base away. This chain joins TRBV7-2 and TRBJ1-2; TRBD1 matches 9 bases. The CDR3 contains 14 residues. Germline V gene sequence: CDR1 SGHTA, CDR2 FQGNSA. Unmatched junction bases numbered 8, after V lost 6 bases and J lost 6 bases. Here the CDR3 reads CASSYAQGADGYTF. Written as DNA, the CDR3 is TGTGCCAGCAGTTACGCACAGGGGGCTGATGGCTACACCTTC.

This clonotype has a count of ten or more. The CDR3 DNA reads as TGCGCCAGCAGCCCCCGGACAGGGGGCATAGACTATGGCTACACCTTC. Translating gives CASSPRTGGIDYGYTF. The rearrangement uses TRBV4-3 and TRBJ1-2; 11 bases are shared with TRBD1. The junction had 7 bases not matched to a gene; V was cut back by 4 bases and J by 3 bases. The germline V gene has CDR1 LGHNA and CDR2 YSLEER. The CDR3 has 16 amino acids.

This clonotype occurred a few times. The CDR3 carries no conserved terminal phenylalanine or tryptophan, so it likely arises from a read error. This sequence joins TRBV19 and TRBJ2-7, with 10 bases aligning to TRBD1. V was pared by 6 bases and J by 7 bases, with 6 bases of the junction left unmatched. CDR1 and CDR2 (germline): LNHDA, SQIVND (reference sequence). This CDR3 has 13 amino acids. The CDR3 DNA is TGTGCCAGTAGGTCCGACAGGGGGCTTGAGCAGTACCTC. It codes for CASRSDRGLEQYL.

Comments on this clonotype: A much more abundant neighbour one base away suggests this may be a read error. The CDR3 loop reads CASSRGNQGARSEQYF. DNA of the CDR3: TGTGCCAGCAGCCGAGGGAATCAGGGGGCGCGGAGCGAGCAGTACTTC. The rearrangement uses TRBV3-1 and TRBJ2-7, with 8 bases identical to TRBD1. The CDR3 sequence is 16 residues long. Germline CDR1 LGHDT, CDR2 YNNKEL (reference sequence). V was pared by 4 bases and J by 6 bases, with 14 bases of the junction left unmatched.

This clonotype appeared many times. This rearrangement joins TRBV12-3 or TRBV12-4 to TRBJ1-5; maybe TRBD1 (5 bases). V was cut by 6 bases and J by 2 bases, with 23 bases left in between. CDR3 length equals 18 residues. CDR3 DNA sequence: TGTGCCAGCAGCCTTAGTCGGGGGGGATTTAGGGGCAATCAGCCCCAGCATTTT. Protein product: CASSLSRGGFRGNQPQHF.

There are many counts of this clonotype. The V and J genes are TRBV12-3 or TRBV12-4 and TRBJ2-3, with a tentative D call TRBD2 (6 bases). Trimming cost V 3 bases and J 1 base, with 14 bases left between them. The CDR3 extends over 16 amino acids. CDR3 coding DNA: TGTGCCAGCAGTTTGACCGTAGCGGTGGGCACAGATACGCAGTATTTT. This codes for CASSLTVAVGTDTQYF.

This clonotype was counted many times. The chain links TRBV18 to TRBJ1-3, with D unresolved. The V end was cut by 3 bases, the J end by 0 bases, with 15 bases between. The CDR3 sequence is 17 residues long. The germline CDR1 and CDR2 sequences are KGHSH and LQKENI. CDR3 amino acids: CASSPVSGSDSGNTIYF. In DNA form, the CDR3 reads TGTGCCAGCTCACCTGTCTCCGGGTCTGACTCTGGAAACACCATATATTTT.

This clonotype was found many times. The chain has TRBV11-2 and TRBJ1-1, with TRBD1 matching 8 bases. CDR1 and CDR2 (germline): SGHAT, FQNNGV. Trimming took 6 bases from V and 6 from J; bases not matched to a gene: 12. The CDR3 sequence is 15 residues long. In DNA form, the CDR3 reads TGTGCCAGCAGTCTCGCGGGACAGGTTGGCTCTGAAGCTTTCTTT. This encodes CASSLAGQVGSEAFF.

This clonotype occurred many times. In DNA form, the CDR3 reads TGTGCCAGTAGTATGCCGTCAGCGGGACTTACGGAGACCCAGTACTTC. It is translated as CASSMPSAGLTETQYF. The chain is built from TRBV19 and TRBJ2-5, with 7 bases aligning to TRBD2. The CDR3 is 16 amino acids. CDR1 LNHDA and CDR2 SQIVND come from the germline V gene (reference sequence). V trimming: 3 bases; J trimming: 5 bases; junction bases outside the gene matches: 12.

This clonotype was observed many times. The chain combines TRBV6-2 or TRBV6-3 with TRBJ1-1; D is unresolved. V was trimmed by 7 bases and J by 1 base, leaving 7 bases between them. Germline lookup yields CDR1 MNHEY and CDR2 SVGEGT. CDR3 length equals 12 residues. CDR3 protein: CASINPNTEAFF. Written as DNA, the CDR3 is TGTGCCAGCATTAATCCGAACACTGAAGCTTTCTTT.

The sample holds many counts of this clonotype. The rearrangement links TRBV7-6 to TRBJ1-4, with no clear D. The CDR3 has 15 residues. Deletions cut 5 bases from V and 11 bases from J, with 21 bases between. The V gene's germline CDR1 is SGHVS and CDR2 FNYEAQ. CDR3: CASSPDGMPGGKLFF. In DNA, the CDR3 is TGTGCCAGCAGCCCGGACGGTATGCCAGGAGGGAAACTGTTTTTT.

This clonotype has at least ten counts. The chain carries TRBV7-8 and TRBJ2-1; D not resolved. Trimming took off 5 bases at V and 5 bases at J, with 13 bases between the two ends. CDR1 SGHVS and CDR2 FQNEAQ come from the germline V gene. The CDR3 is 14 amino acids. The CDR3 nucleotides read TGTGCCAGCAGCCACCCCTGGCCTAACAATGAGCAGTTCTTC. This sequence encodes CASSHPWPNNEQFF.

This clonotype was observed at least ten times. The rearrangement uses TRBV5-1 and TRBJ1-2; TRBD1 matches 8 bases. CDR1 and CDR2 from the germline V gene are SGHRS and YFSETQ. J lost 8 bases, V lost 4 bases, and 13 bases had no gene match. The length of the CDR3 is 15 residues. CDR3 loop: CASSPWTGSWKGYTF. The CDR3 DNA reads TGCGCCAGCAGCCCTTGGACAGGGAGTTGGAAAGGCTACACCTTC. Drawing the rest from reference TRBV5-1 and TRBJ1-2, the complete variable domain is KAGVTQTPRYLIKTRGQQVTLSCSPISGHRSVSWYQQTPGQGLQFLFEYFSETQRNKGNFPGRFSGRQFSNSRSEMNVSTLELGDSALYLCASSPWTGSWKGYTFGSGTRLTVV.

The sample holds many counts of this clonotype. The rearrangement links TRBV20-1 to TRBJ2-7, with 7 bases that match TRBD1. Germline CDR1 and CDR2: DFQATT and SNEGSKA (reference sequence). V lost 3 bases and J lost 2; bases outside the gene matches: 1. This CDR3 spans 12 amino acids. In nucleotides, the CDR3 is TGCAGTGCTAGGACAGGGACCTACGAGCAGTACTTC. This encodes CSARTGTYEQYF.

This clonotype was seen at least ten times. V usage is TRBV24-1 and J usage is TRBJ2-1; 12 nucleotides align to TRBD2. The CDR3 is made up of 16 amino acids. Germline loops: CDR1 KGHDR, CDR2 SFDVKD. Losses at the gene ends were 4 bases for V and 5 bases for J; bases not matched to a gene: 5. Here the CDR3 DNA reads TGTGCCACCAGTGACCCCGGACTAGCGGGGAACAATGAGCAGTTCTTC. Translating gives CATSDPGLAGNNEQFF.

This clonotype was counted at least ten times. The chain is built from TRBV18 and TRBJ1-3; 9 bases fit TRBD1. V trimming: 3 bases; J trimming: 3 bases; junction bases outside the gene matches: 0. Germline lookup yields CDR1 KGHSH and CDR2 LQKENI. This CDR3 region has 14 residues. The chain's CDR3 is CASSPGQGGNTIYF. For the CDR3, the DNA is TGTGCCAGCTCACCGGGACAGGGTGGAAACACCATATATTTT.

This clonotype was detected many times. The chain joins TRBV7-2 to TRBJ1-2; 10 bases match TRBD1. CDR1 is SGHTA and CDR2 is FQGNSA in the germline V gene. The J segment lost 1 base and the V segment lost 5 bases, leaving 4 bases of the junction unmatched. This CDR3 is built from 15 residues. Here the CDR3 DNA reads TGTGCCAGCAGCCTGGGACAGGGGATTAACTATGGCTACACCTTC. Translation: CASSLGQGINYGYTF.

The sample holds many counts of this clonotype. CDR3 protein: CASSYQLTPSAGYNEQFF. The CDR3 bases are TGTGCCAGCAGTTACCAACTTACTCCTAGCGCCGGCTACAATGAGCAGTTCTTC. This chain links TRBV6-5 with TRBJ2-1; D might be TRBD2 (6 bases). Germline CDR1 MNHEY, CDR2 SVGAGI. Trimming pared 2 bases from V and 3 bases from J, leaving 20 bases between. CDR3 length equals 18 residues.

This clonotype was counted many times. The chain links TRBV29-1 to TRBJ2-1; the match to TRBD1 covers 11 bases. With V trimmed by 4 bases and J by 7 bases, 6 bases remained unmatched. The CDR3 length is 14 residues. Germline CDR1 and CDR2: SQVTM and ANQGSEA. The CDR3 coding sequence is TGCAGCGTTGGGACAGGGGGCTTAGGGAATGAGCAGTTCTTC. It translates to CSVGTGGLGNEQFF.

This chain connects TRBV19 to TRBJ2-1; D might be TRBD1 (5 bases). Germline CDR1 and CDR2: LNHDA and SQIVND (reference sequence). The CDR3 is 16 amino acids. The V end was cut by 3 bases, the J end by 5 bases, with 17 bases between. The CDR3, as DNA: TGTGCCAGTAGTATTTTCGGCAGGGTCAGCAACAATGAGCAGTTCTTC. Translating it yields CASSIFGRVSNNEQFF. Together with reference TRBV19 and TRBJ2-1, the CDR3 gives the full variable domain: DGGITQSPKYLFRKEGQNVTLSCEQNLNHDAMYWYRQDPGQGLRLIYYSQIVNDFQKGDIAEGYSVSREKKESFPLTVTSAQKNPTAFYLCASSIFGRVSNNEQFFGPGTRLTVL.

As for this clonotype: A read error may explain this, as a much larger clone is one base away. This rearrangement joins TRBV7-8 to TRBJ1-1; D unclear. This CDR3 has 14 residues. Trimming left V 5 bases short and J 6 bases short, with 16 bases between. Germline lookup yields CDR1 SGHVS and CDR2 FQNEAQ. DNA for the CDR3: TGTGCCAGCAGCGTGTCAGCTTCGGGGTCTGAAGCTTTCTTT. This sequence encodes CASSVSASGSEAFF.

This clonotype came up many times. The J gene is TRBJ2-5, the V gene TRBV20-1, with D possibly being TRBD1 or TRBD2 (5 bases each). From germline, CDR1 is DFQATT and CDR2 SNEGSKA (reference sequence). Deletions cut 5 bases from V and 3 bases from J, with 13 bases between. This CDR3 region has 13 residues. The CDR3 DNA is TGCAGTGCTGTACGGGACCCAGAAGAGACCCAGTACTTC. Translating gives CSAVRDPEETQYF.

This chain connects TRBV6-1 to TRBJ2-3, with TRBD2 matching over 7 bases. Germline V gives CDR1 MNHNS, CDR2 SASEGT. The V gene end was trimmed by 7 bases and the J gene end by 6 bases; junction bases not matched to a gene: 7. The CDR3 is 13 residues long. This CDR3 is CASNRIGRDTQYF. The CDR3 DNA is TGTGCCAGCAACCGCATCGGGAGGGATACGCAGTATTTT.

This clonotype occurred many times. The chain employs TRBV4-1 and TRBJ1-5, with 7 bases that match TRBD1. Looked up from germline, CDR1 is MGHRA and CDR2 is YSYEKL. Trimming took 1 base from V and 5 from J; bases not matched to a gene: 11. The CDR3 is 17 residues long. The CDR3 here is CASSQGEGAGGYQPQHF. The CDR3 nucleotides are TGCGCCAGCAGCCAAGGGGAAGGGGCAGGGGGATATCAGCCCCAGCATTTT.

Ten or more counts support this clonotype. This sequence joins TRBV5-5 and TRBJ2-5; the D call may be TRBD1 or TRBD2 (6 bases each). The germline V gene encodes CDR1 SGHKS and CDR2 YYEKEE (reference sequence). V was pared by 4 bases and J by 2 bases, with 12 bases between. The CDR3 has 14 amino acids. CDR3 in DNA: TGTGCCAGCAGCGGTACAGGGACTCAAGAGACCCAGTACTTC. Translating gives CASSGTGTQETQYF.

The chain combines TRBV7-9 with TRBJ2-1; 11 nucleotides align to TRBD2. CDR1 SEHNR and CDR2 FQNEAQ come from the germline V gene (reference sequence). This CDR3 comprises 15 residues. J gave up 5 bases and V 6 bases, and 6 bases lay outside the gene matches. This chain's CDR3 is CASSSSGRVNNEQFF. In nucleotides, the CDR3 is TGTGCCAGCAGTAGTAGCGGGAGGGTCAACAATGAGCAGTTCTTC.

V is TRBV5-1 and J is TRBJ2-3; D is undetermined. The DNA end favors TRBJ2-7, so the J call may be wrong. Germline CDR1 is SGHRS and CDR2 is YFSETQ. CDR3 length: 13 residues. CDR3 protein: CASSFNLFYEQYF. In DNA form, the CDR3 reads TGCGCCAGCAGCTTCAACCTTTTTTACGAGCAGTACTTC.

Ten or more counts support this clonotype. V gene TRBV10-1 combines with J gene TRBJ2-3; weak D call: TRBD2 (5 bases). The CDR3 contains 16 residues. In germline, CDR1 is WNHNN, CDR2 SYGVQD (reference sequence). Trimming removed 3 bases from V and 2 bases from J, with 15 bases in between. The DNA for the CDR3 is TGCGCCAGCAGTGATAGCCCGGGGTCTGACACAGATACGCAGTATTTT. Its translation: CASSDSPGSDTDTQYF.